Below, 22 T cell receptor beta chains from the same sample are listed, as sequenced in a study of spatial heterogeneity in lung cancer. Study-wide results and caveats: Tumors with more nonsynonymous mutations had more expanded intratumoral alpha and beta TCRs.

These receptors' antigens are unknown. Time point noted: sample taken at primary tumor resection. TCRdb passed the 5' RACE reads through MiXCR, listing each CDR3 protein once. The sample includes around 21,000 distinct CDR3 sequences, over 2.5% of them seen just once. The material sequenced was lung tumor tissue, taken at surgery. The receptors were sampled from a male donor with early-stage non-small cell lung cancer.

At least ten counts were recorded for this clonotype. V is TRBV4-1 and J is TRBJ2-1; tentative D call: TRBD2 (6 bases). The CDR3 totals 13 residues. The V gene's germline CDR1 is MGHRA and CDR2 YSYEKL. With 6 bases removed from V and 10 bases from J, the gap between germline ends came to 16 bases. The DNA of the CDR3 is TGCGCCAGCAGGACGGAAAGTGGGGGGGAGCAGTTCTTC. Translating it yields CASRTESGGEQFF.

This clonotype was counted at least ten times. CDR3 DNA sequence: TGTGCCAGCAGAAAGGGACTAGCGGGAGGTCCCTCCTACAATGAGCAGTTCTTC. Amino acids: CASRKGLAGGPSYNEQFF. This rearrangement joins TRBV28 to TRBJ2-1, with 15 bases aligning to TRBD2. J lost 0 bases, V lost 6 bases, and 6 bases had no gene match. Germline V gene data show CDR1 as MDHEN and CDR2 as SYDVKM. The CDR3 has 18 amino acids.

This clonotype was counted at least ten times. V is TRBV6-5 and J is TRBJ1-6; D perhaps matches TRBD1 (5 bases). With 10 bases removed from V and 7 bases from J, the gap between germline ends came to 17 bases. Per the germline V gene, CDR1 is MNHEY and CDR2 is SVGAGI. This CDR3 spans 14 amino acids. CDR3 in amino acids: CATRSTAGNSPLHF. Written as DNA, the CDR3 is TGTGCCACCCGGTCTACAGCAGGGAATTCACCCCTCCACTTT.

This clonotype was seen at least ten times. The chain joins TRBV27 to TRBJ1-5; D perhaps matches TRBD1 (6 bases). CDR3 size: 15 residues. Germline V gene sequence: CDR1 MNHEY, CDR2 SMNVEV (reference sequence). V shed 5 bases and J shed 5 bases, with 16 bases lying between them. CDR3 bases: TGTGCCAGCAGTGTACAGGGAGGTAGTGATCAGCCCCAGCATTTT. The encoded protein is CASSVQGGSDQPQHF.

This clonotype was observed at least ten times. The chain uses TRBV12-3 or TRBV12-4 and TRBJ1-1; weak D call: TRBD1 (5 bases). V shed 4 bases and J shed 7 bases, with 13 bases lying between them. The CDR3 is 13 residues long. The chain's CDR3 is CASSSGTGFEAFF. CDR3 in DNA: TGTGCCAGCAGTTCCGGGACGGGCTTTGAAGCTTTCTTT.

This clonotype was observed at least ten times. The CDR3 coding sequence is TGTGCCACCCAACAGTATGACGGGAACACTGAAGCTTTCTTT. This translates into CATQQYDGNTEAFF. This chain uses TRBV2 with TRBJ1-1, with D hard to call. This CDR3 comprises 14 residues. V dropped 10 bases and J dropped 1 base, with 16 bases sitting between them. Germline values: CDR1 SNHLY, CDR2 FYNNEI.

This clonotype was counted many times. The chain joins TRBV9 to TRBJ1-5, with D uncertain. CDR3 length: 12 amino acids. Trimming took 4 bases from V and 7 from J, leaving 9 bases between them. CDR1 SGDLS and CDR2 YYNGEE come from the germline V gene. CDR3 region: CASSPQKQPQHF. CDR3 DNA: TGTGCCAGCAGCCCCCAGAAACAGCCCCAGCATTTT.

Ten or more counts support this clonotype. The rearrangement uses TRBV5-6 and TRBJ1-3; D ambiguous. From germline, CDR1 is SGHDT and CDR2 YYEEEE. The V and J ends lost 3 bases and 0 bases respectively, with 10 bases between them. This CDR3 contains 15 residues. In nucleotides, the CDR3 is TGTGCCAGCAGCTCCCCAAGGTTCTCTGGAAACACCATATATTTT. Protein sequence: CASSSPRFSGNTIYF.

This clonotype occurred many times. V is TRBV6-5 and J is TRBJ2-7, with 7 bases identical to TRBD1. The germline V gene encodes CDR1 MNHEY and CDR2 SVGAGI. The J segment lost 1 base and the V segment lost 6 bases, leaving 3 bases of the junction unmatched. This CDR3 spans 13 amino acids. CDR3 sequence: CASRRQGSYEQYF. The CDR3 coding sequence is TGTGCCAGCAGGAGACAGGGATCCTACGAGCAGTACTTC.

In its sample, this clonotype was seen many times. The chain couples TRBV3-1 to TRBJ1-1, with D unclear. V was pared by 1 base and J by 7 bases, with 16 bases between. This CDR3 region has 15 residues. Germline-derived CDR1 and CDR2 are LGHDT and YNNKEL (reference sequence). The CDR3 coding sequence is TGTGCCAGCAGCCAAGGGGGTGGTTGGGGATTTGAAGCTTTCTTT. Its translation is CASSQGGGWGFEAFF.

There are many counts of this clonotype. The chain couples TRBV9 to TRBJ2-3; 9 bases map to TRBD1. This CDR3 has 16 residues. Germline V lookup: CDR1 SGDLS, CDR2 YYNGEE. The junction had 8 bases not matched to a gene; V was cut back by 4 bases and J by 2 bases. CDR3 sequence: CASSITGTGTTDTQYF. CDR3 coding DNA: TGTGCCAGCAGCATAACCGGGACAGGGACCACAGATACGCAGTATTTT. The complete variable domain, with remaining parts taken from reference TRBV9 and TRBJ2-3, reads DSGVTQTPKHLITATGQRVTLRCSPRSGDLSVYWYQQSLDQGLQFLIQYYNGEERAKGNILERFSAQQFPDLHSELNLSSLELGDSALYFCASSITGTGTTDTQYFGPGTRLTVL.

This clonotype is judged medium-sized. This chain connects TRBV29-1 to TRBJ1-2, with 9 bases aligning to TRBD1. Losses at the gene ends were 4 bases for V and 5 bases for J; bases not matched to a gene: 8. The CDR3 consists of 14 residues. Germline CDR1 and CDR2: SQVTM and ANQGSEA. The CDR3 region has the DNA TGCAGCGTTGGAGACAGGGGGAACCTTTATGGCTACACCTTC. Translating it yields CSVGDRGNLYGYTF.

This clonotype was detected many times. V is TRBV29-1 and J is TRBJ2-5; TRBD2 aligns across 14 bases. Germline values: CDR1 SQVTM, CDR2 ANQGSEA. The CDR3 runs 17 residues. J lost 0 bases, V lost 5 bases, and 8 bases had no gene match. CDR3 coding DNA: TGCAGCGTTCTTGGACTAGCGGGAGGACCGTACCAAGAGACCCAGTACTTC. Encoded protein: CSVLGLAGGPYQETQYF.

This clonotype occurred many times. The chain recombines TRBV10-3 with TRBJ2-7; maybe TRBD2 (6 bases). CDR3 length equals 15 residues. The germline CDR1 and CDR2 sequences are ENHRY and SYGVKD. V shed 3 bases and J shed 2 bases, with 14 bases lying between them. In nucleotides, the CDR3 is TGTGCCATCAGTGAACCAGGGACTGGCGCCTACGAGCAGTACTTC. It is translated as CAISEPGTGAYEQYF.

This clonotype was observed many times. The chain is built from TRBV7-9 and TRBJ2-2, with D tentatively TRBD2 (5 bases). The germline V gene has CDR1 SEHNR and CDR2 FQNEAQ (reference sequence). This CDR3 contains 14 residues. V lost 7 bases and J lost 0, with 9 bases in between. CDR3 sequence reads: CASKEAANTGELFF. The CDR3 DNA reads TGTGCCAGCAAGGAAGCGGCGAACACCGGGGAGCTGTTTTTT.

Many counts were recorded for this clonotype. This sequence joins TRBV7-9 and TRBJ2-5; 8 bases are a match to TRBD1. Germline V gene sequence: CDR1 SEHNR, CDR2 FQNEAQ (reference sequence). The CDR3 is 16 amino acids. V gave up 1 base and J gave up 4 bases; unmatched junction bases: 8. CDR3 in amino acids: CASSLVVTGESETQYF. Here the CDR3 DNA reads TGTGCCAGCAGCTTAGTCGTGACAGGGGAGTCAGAGACCCAGTACTTC.

This clonotype was counted ten times or more. The J gene is TRBJ2-2, the V gene TRBV12-3 or TRBV12-4; 7 nucleotides agree with TRBD1. The CDR3 spans 13 residues. Germline trimming cut 5 bases from V and 6 bases from J; bases unmatched to any gene: 3. The CDR3 DNA sequence: TGTGCCAGCAGTAGGCAGGGGGCCGGGGAGCTGTTTTTT. Residues: CASSRQGAGELFF.

The chain links TRBV19 to TRBJ2-5, with 10 bases identical to TRBD1. CDR1 is LNHDA, CDR2 SQIVND, per germline (reference sequence). V was pared by 6 bases and J by 7 bases, with 5 bases of the junction left unmatched. The CDR3 length is 13 residues. CDR3 nucleotide sequence: TGTGCCAGTAGAGGGACAGGGGATGGGACCCAGTACTTC. This sequence encodes CASRGTGDGTQYF.

This clonotype has a count of ten or more. The V gene is TRBV12-5, the J gene TRBJ2-5; 8 nucleotides match TRBD1. This CDR3 region has 17 residues. CDR1 is LGHNT and CDR2 is FRNRAP in the germline V gene. J lost 3 bases, V lost 2 bases, and 11 bases had no gene match. In nucleotides, the CDR3 is TGTGCTAGTGGTTTGTTCCTTCAGGGGGCTTTGGAAGAGACCCAGTACTTC. This sequence encodes CASGLFLQGALEETQYF.

This clonotype was seen repeatedly, ten times or more. This chain joins TRBV18 and TRBJ2-7, with 7 bases identical to TRBD1. The germline V gene encodes CDR1 KGHSH and CDR2 LQKENI. There are 15 residues in the CDR3. Trimming removed 5 bases from V and 2 bases from J; junction bases left unmatched: 9. The CDR3 loop is CASSFETGRTYEQYF. Written as DNA, the CDR3 is TGTGCCAGCTCATTCGAGACAGGGAGAACCTACGAGCAGTACTTC.

This clonotype showed up many times. V gene TRBV6-1 combines with J gene TRBJ1-5, with D hard to call. Deletions cut 4 bases from V and 5 bases from J, with 6 bases between. Germline V gene data show CDR1 as MNHNS and CDR2 as SASEGT. The CDR3 is made up of 12 amino acids. The CDR3 spells CASSGTDQPQHF. CDR3 coding DNA: TGTGCCAGCAGTGGAACCGATCAGCCCCAGCATTTT.

In its sample, this clonotype is medium-sized. This rearrangement joins TRBV7-2 to TRBJ1-6; 10 bases map to TRBD1. The germline gives CDR1 SGHTA, CDR2 FQGNSA. The length of the CDR3 is 14 residues. The V gene end was trimmed by 6 bases and the J gene end by 10 bases; junction bases not matched to a gene: 6. In DNA form, the CDR3 reads TGTGCCAGCAGTACGGGACAGGGGTTGTCACCCCTCCACTTT. Encoded protein: CASSTGQGLSPLHF.